Listed here are 16 T cell receptor beta chains from one sample, sequenced in a study of T cells in Graves' hyperthyroidism and ophthalmopathy (dated 2019 in TCRdb). The receptor library was made with multiplex PCR. TCRdb shows the sequencer as Illumina HiSeq 2000. Amplification of TCR beta CDR3 regions was carried out from RNA transcripts. A first-round RT-PCR of the TCR CDR3 used the HTBI primer set with the Qiagen OneStep RT-PCR kit. TCRdb ran its own pipeline on the public reads, namely fastp trimming at Q25 and MiXCR clone calling, and kept in-frame beta chains. Here each entry gathers all rows of one CDR3 protein and keeps the most common genes and DNA. The sample table records over 650,000 distinct CDR3 sequences; just under 45% of these occur just once. The ten largest clones represent about 7.2% of the sample. Material for sequencing was peripheral blood or thyroid tissue (not recorded which). The receptors were sampled from an adult man with Graves' disease, either hyperthyroidism or ophthalmopathy (not recorded which).

The rearrangement uses TRBV20-1 and TRBJ1-4; TRBD1 matches at 8 bases. The V and J ends lost 2 bases and 5 bases, in that order; junction bases with no gene match: 4. Germline assignment: CDR1 DFQATT and CDR2 SNEGSKA (reference sequence). The CDR3 is made up of 14 amino acids. The chain's CDR3 is CSARLDRGNEKLFF. In DNA form, the CDR3 reads TGCAGTGCTAGACTCGACAGGGGAAATGAAAAACTGTTTTTT.

This chain connects TRBV2 to TRBJ2-4; D not certain. The CDR3 runs to 10 residues. V shed 3 bases and J shed 10 bases, with 4 bases lying between them. Germline V CDR1 and CDR2: SNHLY, FYNNEI. This CDR3 is CASSDGIQYF. The CDR3 DNA sequence: TGTGCCAGCAGTGACGGGATTCAGTACTTC. Supplemented by reference TRBV2 and TRBJ2-4, the full variable domain reads EPEVTQTPSHQVTQMGQEVILRCVPISNHLYFYWYRQILGQKVEFLVSFYNNEISEKSEIFDDQFSVERPDGSNFTLKIRSTKLEDSAMYFCASSDGIQYFGAGTRLSVL.

The rearrangement uses TRBV15 and TRBJ1-5, with TRBD1 matching over 10 bases. Per germline, CDR1 LNHNV and CDR2 YYDKDF (reference sequence). The CDR3 is made up of 15 amino acids. After removal of 6 bases from V and 5 bases from J, the junction contained 7 bases not matched to a gene. CDR3 DNA sequence: TGTGCCACCAGTTGGGACAGGGGCGGCGATCAGCCCCAGCATTTT. Its protein is CATSWDRGGDQPQHF.

The chain employs TRBV20-1 and TRBJ2-2; D is possibly TRBD2 (5 bases). The germline gives CDR1 DFQATT, CDR2 SNEGSKA (reference sequence). There are 14 residues in the CDR3. The V gene lost 0 bases and the J gene lost 4 bases, with 9 bases spanning the gap. The CDR3 coding sequence is TGCAGTGCTAGAGATGGGAGCGGCACCGGGGAGCTGTTTTTT. This sequence encodes CSARDGSGTGELFF.

Note on this clonotype: The junction differs from germline at one of its ends, possibly a read error. The rearrangement joins TRBV7-8 to TRBJ1-5; 8 bases are a match to TRBD1. The CDR3 covers 12 residues. Germline CDR1 SGHVS, CDR2 FQNEAQ. As DNA, the CDR3 is TGCGCCACCCGGGACAGGAATCAGCCCCAGCATTTT. It codes for CATRDRNQPQHF.

This clonotype came up once. The chain joins TRBV15 to TRBJ1-3; 9 bases map to TRBD1. CDR3 length: 16 residues. Germline lookup yields CDR1 LNHNV and CDR2 YYDKDF (reference sequence). The ends lost 3 bases at V and 0 bases at J; junction bases unmatched: 3. The CDR3 nucleotides are TGTGCCACCAGCAGTTACAGGGGGCACTCTGGAAACACCATATATTTT. Its protein is CATSSYRGHSGNTIYF.

As to this clonotype: This may stem from a read error, because a much larger clone lies one nucleotide away. The chain has TRBV9 and TRBJ1-3, with TRBD1 matching 7 bases. CDR1 is SGDLS and CDR2 is YYNGEE in the germline V gene. This CDR3 comprises 17 residues. The J segment lost 1 base and the V segment lost 6 bases, leaving 13 bases of the junction unmatched. CDR3 DNA: TGTGCCAGCAACTCTTCATGGGACAGCTCTTCTGGAAACACCATATATTTT. This gives the protein CASNSSWDSSSGNTIYF.

This clonotype was observed a few times. V usage is TRBV7-8 and J usage is TRBJ2-7, with 10 bases lining up with TRBD1. V trimming: 3 bases; J trimming: 2 bases; junction bases outside the gene matches: 13. This CDR3 spans 18 amino acids. Germline V CDR1 and CDR2: SGHVS, FQNEAQ. CDR3 bases: TGTGCCAGCAGCTTGGCTCCCGACAGGGGGCTAGTCGCCTACGAGCAGTACTTC. This sequence encodes CASSLAPDRGLVAYEQYF.

This clonotype was seen repeatedly, ten times or more. V is TRBV24-1 and J is TRBJ2-5; D may correspond to TRBD1 or TRBD2 (5 bases each). Trimming took off 9 bases at V and 0 bases at J, with 7 bases between the two ends. This CDR3 contains 12 residues. Germline CDR1 reads KGHDR; CDR2 reads SFDVKD. In DNA form, the CDR3 reads TGTGCCACCTCGGGGCACCAAGAGACCCAGTACTTC. It yields the protein CATSGHQETQYF.

As for this clonotype: A read error may account for a junction end that differs from germline. The rearrangement uses TRBV10-3 and TRBJ2-7, with a possible D match to TRBD2 (5 bases). CDR1 and CDR2 (germline): ENHRY, SYGVKD. The CDR3 has 15 amino acids. CDR3 coding DNA: TGTGCCAGCAGTGAAGGGCTAGCACTGTACTACGAGCAGTACTTC. It yields the protein CASSEGLALYYEQYF.

On this clonotype itself: This may arise from a read error, as a much more abundant clone is one base away. This chain connects TRBV12-3 or TRBV12-4 to TRBJ1-5, with a tentative D call TRBD1 (6 bases). The CDR3 runs 12 residues. The ends were cut back, 6 bases at V and 10 bases at J, with 13 bases in the middle. DNA of the CDR3: TGTGCCAGCAGGTCAGGGGCCGGACCCCAGCATTTT. Amino acids: CASRSGAGPQHF.

This clonotype has a count of ten or more. The chain carries TRBV7-9 and TRBJ2-5; D tentatively fits TRBD1 or TRBD2 (7 bases each). From germline, CDR1 is SEHNR and CDR2 FQNEAQ (reference sequence). Deletions cut 4 bases from V and 4 bases from J, with 19 bases between. This CDR3 contains 16 residues. The CDR3 here is CASSSREGQPAETQYF. CDR3 sequence (DNA): TGTGCCAGCAGCTCTAGGGAGGGACAGCCGGCAGAGACCCAGTACTTC.

This clonotype has only a few counts. The rearrangement uses TRBV11-1 and TRBJ2-7; D is undetermined. Trimming pared 6 bases from V and 2 bases from J, leaving 11 bases between. Germline assignment: CDR1 SGHAT and CDR2 FQDESV (reference sequence). The CDR3 extends over 13 amino acids. The CDR3 DNA sequence: TGTGCCAGCAGATTGACTGCAACCTACGAGCAGTACTTC. Translation gives CASRLTATYEQYF. The variable domain in full, completed from reference TRBV11-1 and TRBJ2-7, reads EAEVAQSPRYKITEKSQAVAFWCDPISGHATLYWYRQILGQGPELLVQFQDESVVDDSQLPKDRFSAERLKGVDSTLKIQPAELGDSAMYLCASRLTATYEQYFGPGTRLTVT.

The chain is built from TRBV7-8 and TRBJ2-6; 8 bases match TRBD1. The V gene's germline CDR1 is SGHVS and CDR2 FQNEAQ. V dropped 5 bases and J dropped 4; count of bases not matched to a gene: 10. The CDR3 covers 17 residues. The DNA of the CDR3 is TGTGCCAGCAGCACCCGGACAGGGAGAGGAGGGGCCAACGTCCTGACTTTC. It translates to CASSTRTGRGGANVLTF.

This clonotype was counted ten times or more. This rearrangement joins TRBV12-3 or TRBV12-4 to TRBJ1-1; 7 nucleotides line up with TRBD1. The CDR3 loop spans 15 amino acids. V lost 4 bases and J lost 6; bases outside the gene matches: 11. The CDR3 loop reads CASSYRGQSGPEAFF. The DNA of the CDR3 is TGTGCCAGCAGTTACCGGGGACAGTCGGGTCCTGAAGCTTTCTTT.

This chain joins TRBV7-8 and TRBJ1-4, with TRBD1 identical over 9 bases. Looked up from germline, CDR1 is SGHVS and CDR2 is FQNEAQ. Trimming at V came to 3 bases and at J to 8 bases, leaving 10 bases not matched to a gene. The CDR3 is 16 residues long. CDR3 sequence reads: CASSLGSGQGYEKLFF. The CDR3 nucleotides read TGTGCCAGCAGCTTGGGGTCAGGACAGGGGTACGAAAAACTGTTTTTT.